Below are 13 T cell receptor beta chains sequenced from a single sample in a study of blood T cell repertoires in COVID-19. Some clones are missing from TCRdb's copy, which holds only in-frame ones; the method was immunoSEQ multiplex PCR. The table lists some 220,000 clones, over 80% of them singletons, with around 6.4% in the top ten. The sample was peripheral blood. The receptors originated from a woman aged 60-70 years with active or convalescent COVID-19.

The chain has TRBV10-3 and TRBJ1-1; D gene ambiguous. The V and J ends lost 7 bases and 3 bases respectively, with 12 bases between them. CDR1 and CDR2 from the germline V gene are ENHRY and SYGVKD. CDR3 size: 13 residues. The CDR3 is CAITGGLDTEAFF. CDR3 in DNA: TGTGCCATCACCGGAGGGTTAGACACTGAAGCTTTCTTT.

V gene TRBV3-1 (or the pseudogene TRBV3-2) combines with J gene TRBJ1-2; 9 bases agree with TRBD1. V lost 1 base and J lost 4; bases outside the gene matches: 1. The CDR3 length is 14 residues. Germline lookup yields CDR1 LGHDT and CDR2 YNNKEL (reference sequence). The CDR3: CASSQGTGAYGYTF. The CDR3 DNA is TGTGCCAGCAGCCAAGGGACAGGGGCCTATGGCTACACCTTC.

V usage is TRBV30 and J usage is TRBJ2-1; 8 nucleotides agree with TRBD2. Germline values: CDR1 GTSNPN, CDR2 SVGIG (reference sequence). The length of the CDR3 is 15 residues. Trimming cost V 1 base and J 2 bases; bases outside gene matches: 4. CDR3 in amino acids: CAWSESGLAYNEQFF. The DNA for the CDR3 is TGTGCCTGGAGTGAGTCGGGACTAGCCTACAATGAGCAGTTCTTC.

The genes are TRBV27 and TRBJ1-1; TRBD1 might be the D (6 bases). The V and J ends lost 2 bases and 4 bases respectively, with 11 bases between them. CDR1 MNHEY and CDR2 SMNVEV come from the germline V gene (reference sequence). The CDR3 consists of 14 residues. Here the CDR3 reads CASSLQGLGTEAFF. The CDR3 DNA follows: TGTGCCAGCAGTTTACAGGGGCTCGGCACTGAAGCTTTCTTT.

This CDR3 is CASSNGGRNYGYTF. For the CDR3, the DNA is TGTGCCAGCAGTAATGGTGGGAGGAACTATGGCTACACCTTC. This rearrangement joins TRBV28 to TRBJ1-2; D gene uncertain. With 5 bases removed from V and 2 bases from J, the gap between germline ends came to 12 bases. The CDR3 consists of 14 residues. Germline V lookup: CDR1 MDHEN, CDR2 SYDVKM.

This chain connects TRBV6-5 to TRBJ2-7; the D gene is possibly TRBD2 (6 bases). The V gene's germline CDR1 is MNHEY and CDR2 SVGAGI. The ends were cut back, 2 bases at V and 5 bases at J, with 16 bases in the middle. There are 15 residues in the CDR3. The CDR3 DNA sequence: TGTGCCAGCAGTTACGGAAGCGGAACGGGGGACGAGCAGTACTTC. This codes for CASSYGSGTGDEQYF.

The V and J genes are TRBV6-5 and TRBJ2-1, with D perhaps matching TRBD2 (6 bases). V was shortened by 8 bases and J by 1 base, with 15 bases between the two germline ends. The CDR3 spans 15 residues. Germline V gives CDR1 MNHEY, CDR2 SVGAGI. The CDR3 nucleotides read TGTGCCAGCGGGAGAGATAGCGGATCCTACAATGAGCAGTTCTTC. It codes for CASGRDSGSYNEQFF.

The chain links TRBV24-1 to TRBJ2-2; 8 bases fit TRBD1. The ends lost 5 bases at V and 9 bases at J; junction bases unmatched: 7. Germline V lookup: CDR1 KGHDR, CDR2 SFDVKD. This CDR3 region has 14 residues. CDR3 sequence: CATSAQGAQRELFF. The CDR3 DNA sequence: TGTGCCACCAGTGCCCAGGGGGCGCAAAGGGAGCTGTTTTTT.

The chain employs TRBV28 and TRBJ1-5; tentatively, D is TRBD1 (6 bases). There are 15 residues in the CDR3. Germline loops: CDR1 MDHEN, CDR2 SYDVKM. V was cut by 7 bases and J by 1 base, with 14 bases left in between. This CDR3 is CASIEQGFSNQPQHF. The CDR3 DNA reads TGTGCCAGCATAGAACAGGGTTTCAGCAATCAGCCCCAGCATTTT.

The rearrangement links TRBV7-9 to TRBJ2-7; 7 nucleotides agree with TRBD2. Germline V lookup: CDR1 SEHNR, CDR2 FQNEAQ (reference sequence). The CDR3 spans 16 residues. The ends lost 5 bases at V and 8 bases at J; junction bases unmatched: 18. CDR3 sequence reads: CASSGAGTTATRKQYF. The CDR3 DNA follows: TGTGCCAGCAGCGGAGCGGGGACTACAGCTACTCGGAAGCAGTACTTC.

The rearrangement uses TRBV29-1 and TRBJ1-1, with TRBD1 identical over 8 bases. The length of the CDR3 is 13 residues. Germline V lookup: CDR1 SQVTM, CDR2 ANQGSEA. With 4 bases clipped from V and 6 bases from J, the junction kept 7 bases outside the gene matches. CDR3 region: CSVVGQGASEAFF. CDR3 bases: TGCAGCGTTGTAGGGCAGGGGGCTTCTGAAGCTTTCTTT.

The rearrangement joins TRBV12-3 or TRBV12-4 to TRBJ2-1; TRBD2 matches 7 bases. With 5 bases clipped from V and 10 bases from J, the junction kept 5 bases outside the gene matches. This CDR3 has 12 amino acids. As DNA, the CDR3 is TGTGCCAGCAGTAGGAGCGGGACGGAGCAGTTCTTC. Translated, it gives CASSRSGTEQFF.

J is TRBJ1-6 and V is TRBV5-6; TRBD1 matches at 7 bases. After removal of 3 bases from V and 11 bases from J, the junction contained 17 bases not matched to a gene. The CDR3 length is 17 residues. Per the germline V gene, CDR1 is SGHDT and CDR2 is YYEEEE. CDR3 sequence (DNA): TGTGCCAGCAGCTCCAGTGGGGGACAGCCCCTCAGTACACCCCTCCACTTT. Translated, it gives CASSSSGGQPLSTPLHF.